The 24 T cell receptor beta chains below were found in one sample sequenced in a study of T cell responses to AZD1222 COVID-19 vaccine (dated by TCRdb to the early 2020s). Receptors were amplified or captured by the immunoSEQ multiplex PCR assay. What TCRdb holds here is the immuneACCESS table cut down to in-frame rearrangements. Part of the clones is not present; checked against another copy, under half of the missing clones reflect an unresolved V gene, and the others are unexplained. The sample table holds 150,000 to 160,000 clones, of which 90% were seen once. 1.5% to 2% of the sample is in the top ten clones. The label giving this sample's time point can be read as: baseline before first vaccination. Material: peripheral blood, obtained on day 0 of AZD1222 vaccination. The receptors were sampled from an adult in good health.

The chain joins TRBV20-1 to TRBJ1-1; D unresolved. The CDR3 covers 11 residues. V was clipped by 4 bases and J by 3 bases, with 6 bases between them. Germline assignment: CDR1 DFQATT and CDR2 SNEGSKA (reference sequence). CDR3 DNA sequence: TGCAGTGCTAAGGAGGACACTGAAGCTTTCTTT. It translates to CSAKEDTEAFF.

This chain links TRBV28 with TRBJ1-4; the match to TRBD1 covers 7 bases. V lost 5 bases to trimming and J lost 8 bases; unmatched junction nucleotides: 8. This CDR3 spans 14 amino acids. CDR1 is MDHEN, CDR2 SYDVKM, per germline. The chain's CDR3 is CASSLGDREEKLFF. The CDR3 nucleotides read TGTGCCAGCAGTCTAGGCGACAGGGAGGAAAAACTGTTTTTT.

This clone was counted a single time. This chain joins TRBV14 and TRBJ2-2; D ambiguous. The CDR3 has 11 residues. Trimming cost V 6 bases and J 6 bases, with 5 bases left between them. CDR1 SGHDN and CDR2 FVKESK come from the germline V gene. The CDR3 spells CASSEAGELFF. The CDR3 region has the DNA TGTGCCAGCAGTGAAGCCGGGGAGCTGTTTTTT.

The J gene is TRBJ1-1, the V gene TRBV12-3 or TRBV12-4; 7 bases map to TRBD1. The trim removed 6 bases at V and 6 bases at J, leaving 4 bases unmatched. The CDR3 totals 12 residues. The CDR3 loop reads CASSPTGAEAFF. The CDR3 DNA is TGTGCCAGCAGCCCAACAGGGGCTGAAGCTTTCTTT.

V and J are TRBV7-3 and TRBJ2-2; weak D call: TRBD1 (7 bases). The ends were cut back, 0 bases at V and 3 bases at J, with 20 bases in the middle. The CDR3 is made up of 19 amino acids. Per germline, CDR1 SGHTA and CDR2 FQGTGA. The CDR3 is CASSLTGTLGTGDTGELFF. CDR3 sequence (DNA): TGTGCCAGCAGCTTAACCGGGACTCTTGGTACAGGGGACACCGGGGAGCTGTTTTTT.

CDR3 amino acids: CASSQDPGVDQPQHF. The CDR3 nucleotides are TGCGCCAGCAGCCAAGATCCTGGGGTTGATCAGCCCCAGCATTTT. The chain recombines TRBV4-3 with TRBJ1-5; no clear D gene. Germline lookup yields CDR1 LGHNA and CDR2 YSLEER. V lost 0 bases to trimming and J lost 5 bases, with 11 bases between them. The CDR3 contains 15 residues.

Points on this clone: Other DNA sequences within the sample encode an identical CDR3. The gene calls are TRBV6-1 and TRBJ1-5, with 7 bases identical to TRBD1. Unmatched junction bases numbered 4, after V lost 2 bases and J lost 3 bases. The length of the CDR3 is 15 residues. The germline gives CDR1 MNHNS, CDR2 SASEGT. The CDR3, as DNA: TGTGCCAGCAGTGAATCCAGGGGGATCAATCAGCCCCAGCATTTT. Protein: CASSESRGINQPQHF.

DNA for the CDR3: TGCGCCAGCAGCCCTGGTAGCGGGAGGGGCACAGATACGCAGTATTTT. It yields the protein CASSPGSGRGTDTQYF. The chain combines TRBV4-1 with TRBJ2-3; TRBD2 matches at 11 bases. This CDR3 has 16 residues. Looked up from germline, CDR1 is MGHRA and CDR2 is YSYEKL. Trimming cost V 4 bases and J 1 base; bases outside gene matches: 4.

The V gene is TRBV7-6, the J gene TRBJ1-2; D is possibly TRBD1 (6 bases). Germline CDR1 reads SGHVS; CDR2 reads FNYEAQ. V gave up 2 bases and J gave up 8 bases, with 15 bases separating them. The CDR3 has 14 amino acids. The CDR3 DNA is TGTGCCAGCAGCTTAACAGGGAACTTGGAAGGCTACACCTTC. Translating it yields CASSLTGNLEGYTF.

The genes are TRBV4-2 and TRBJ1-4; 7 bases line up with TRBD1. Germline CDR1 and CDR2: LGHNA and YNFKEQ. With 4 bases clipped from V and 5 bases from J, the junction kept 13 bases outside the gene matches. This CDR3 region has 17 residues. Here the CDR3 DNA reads TGTGCCAGCAGCCTTGAGTCAGGGGGGGCGAGCAATGAAAAACTGTTTTTT. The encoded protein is CASSLESGGASNEKLFF.

CDR3 in amino acids: CASSETGASHQPQHF. The CDR3 coding sequence is TGTGCCAGCAGCGAGACGGGAGCCTCGCATCAGCCCCAGCATTTT. This rearrangement joins TRBV5-6 to TRBJ1-5, with D unresolved. Trimming removed 4 bases at V and 5 bases at J, with 16 bases between. Germline V gives CDR1 SGHDT, CDR2 YYEEEE. The CDR3 has 15 residues.

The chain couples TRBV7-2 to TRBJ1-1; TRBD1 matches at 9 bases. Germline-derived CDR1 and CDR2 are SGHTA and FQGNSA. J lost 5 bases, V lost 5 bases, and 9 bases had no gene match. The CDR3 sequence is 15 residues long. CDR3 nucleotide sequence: TGTGCCAGCAGCAAAAGGACAGGGGTGAGGACTGAAGCTTTCTTT. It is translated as CASSKRTGVRTEAFF. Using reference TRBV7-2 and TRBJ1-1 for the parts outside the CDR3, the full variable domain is GAGVSQSPSNKVTEKGKDVELRCDPISGHTALYWYRQSLGQGLEFLIYFQGNSAPDKSGLPSDRFSAERTGGSVSTLTIQRTQQEDSAVYLCASSKRTGVRTEAFFGQGTRLTVV.

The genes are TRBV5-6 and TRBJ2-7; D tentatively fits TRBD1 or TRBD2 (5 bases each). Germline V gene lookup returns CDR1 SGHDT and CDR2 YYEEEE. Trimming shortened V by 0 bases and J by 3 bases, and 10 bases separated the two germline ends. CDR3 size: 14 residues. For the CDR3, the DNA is TGTGCCAGCAGCTTGGCCGGGGCGGACTACGAGCAGTACTTC. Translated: CASSLAGADYEQYF.

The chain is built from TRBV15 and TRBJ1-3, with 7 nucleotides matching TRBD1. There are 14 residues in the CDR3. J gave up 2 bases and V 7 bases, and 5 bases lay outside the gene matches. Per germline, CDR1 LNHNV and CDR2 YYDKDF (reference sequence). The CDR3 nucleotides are TGTGCCACCACCGACACAGGGGCTGGAAACACCATATATTTT. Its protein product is CATTDTGAGNTIYF.

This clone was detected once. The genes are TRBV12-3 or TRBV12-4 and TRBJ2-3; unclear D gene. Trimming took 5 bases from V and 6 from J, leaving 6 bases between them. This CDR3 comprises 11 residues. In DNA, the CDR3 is TGTGCCAGCAGTCCCCATGATACGCAGTATTTT. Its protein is CASSPHDTQYF.

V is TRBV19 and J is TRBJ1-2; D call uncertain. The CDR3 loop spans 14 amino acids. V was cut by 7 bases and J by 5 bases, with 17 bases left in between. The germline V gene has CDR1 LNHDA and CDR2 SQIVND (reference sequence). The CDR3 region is CASTPEGSGYGYTF. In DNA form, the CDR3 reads TGTGCCAGTACCCCGGAGGGATCAGGATATGGCTACACCTTC.

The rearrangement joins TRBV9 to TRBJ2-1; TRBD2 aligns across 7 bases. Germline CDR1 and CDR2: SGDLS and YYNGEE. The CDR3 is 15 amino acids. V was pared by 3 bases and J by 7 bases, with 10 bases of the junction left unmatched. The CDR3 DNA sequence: TGTGCCAGCAGCGCGAGGTGGGAGGGCCCTAATGAGCAGTTCTTC. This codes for CASSARWEGPNEQFF.

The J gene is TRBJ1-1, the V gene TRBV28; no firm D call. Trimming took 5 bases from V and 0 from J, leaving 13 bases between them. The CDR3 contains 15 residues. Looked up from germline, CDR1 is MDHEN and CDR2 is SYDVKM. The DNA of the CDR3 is TGTGCCAGCAGTCCTATTGGTGAAATGAACACTGAAGCTTTCTTT. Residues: CASSPIGEMNTEAFF.

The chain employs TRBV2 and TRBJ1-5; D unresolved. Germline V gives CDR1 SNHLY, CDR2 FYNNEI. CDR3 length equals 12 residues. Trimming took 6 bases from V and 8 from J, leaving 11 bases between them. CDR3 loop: CASRTTLKPQHF. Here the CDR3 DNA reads TGTGCCAGCAGAACGACGCTTAAGCCCCAGCATTTT.

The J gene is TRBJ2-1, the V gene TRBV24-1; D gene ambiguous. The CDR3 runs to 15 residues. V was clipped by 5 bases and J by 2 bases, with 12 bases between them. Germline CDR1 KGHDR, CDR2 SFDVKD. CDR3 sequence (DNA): TGTGCCACCAGTGGGCAGAGGCCCCCCTACAATGAGCAGTTCTTC. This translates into CATSGQRPPYNEQFF.

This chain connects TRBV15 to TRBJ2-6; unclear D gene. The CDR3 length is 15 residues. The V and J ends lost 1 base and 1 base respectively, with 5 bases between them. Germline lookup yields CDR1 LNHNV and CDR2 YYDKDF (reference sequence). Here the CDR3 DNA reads TGTGCCACCAGCAGAGGGGATTCTGGGGCCAACGTCCTGACTTTC. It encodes CATSRGDSGANVLTF. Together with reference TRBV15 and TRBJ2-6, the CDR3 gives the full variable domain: DAMVIQNPRYQVTQFGKPVTLSCSQTLNHNVMYWYQQKSSQAPKLLFHYYDKDFNNEADTPDNFQSRRPNTSFCFLDIRSPGLGDTAMYLCATSRGDSGANVLTFGAGSRLTVL.

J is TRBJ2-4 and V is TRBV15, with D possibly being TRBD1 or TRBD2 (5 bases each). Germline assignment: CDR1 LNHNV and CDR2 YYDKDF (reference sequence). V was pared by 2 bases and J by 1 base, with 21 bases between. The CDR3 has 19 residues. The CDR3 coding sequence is TGTGCCACCAGCAGATCGGTACCCGGGACCGTCTTGGCCAAAAACATTCAGTACTTC. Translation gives CATSRSVPGTVLAKNIQYF.

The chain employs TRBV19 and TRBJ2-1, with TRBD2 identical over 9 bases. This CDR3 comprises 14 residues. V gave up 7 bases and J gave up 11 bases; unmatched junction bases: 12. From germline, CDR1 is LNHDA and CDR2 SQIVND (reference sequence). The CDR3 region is CASNLLTAGGQQFF. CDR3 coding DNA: TGTGCCAGTAATCTACTCACAGCGGGAGGTCAGCAGTTCTTC.

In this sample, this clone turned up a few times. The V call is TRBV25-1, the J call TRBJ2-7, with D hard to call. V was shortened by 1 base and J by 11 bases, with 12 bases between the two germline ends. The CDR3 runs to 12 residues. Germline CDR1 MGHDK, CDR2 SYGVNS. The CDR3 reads CASSEFWGSEYF. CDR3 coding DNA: TGTGCCAGCAGTGAATTTTGGGGATCGGAGTACTTC.